These T cell receptor beta chains were read from a single sample in a study of Graves' ophthalmopathy and Graves' hyperthyroidism. MiXCR was run by TCRdb on the multiplex PCR reads, yielding one entry per CDR3 protein. Of some 750,000 distinct CDR3 sequences detected, 40% appear once; the ten largest clones hold 44%. The sequenced sample was peripheral blood. The receptor set was obtained from an adult man with Graves' ophthalmopathy. CDR3s leave out the opening cysteine and the closing phenylalanine or tryptophan.

>TRBJ1-6|TRBV5-4
ASKDRDLGNSPLH
>TRBJ2-7|TRBV11-3
ASRDGGHLSYEQY
>TRBJ2-7|TRBV10-3
AINRDSSYEQY
>TRBJ2-3|TRBV7-3
ASSLRASTDTQY
>TRBJ2-7|TRBV2
ASSGGVGVEQY
>TRBJ2-6|TRBV15
ATSRGRANVLT
>TRBJ2-5|TRBV29-1
SVEAVKETQY
>TRBJ1-1|TRBV7-9
ASTPPRGRENTEAF
>TRBJ2-5|TRBV7-6
ASSSRGWEETQY
>TRBJ1-3|TRBV29-1
SGTGEGGNTIY
>TRBJ2-2|TRBV7-9
ASRPGQGNTGELF